Below are 31 T cell receptor beta chains sequenced from a single sample in a study of blood T cells in healthy people across ages (dated by TCRdb to about 2015). The library was obtained by 5' RACE. A second PCR of roughly 6 to 11 cycles was performed with a sample-barcoded 5' primer and a J-beta primer mix. TCRdb itself trimmed the public reads at Q25 with fastp, ran MiXCR and retained productive beta chains. When rows share a CDR3 protein, they turn into one entry using the most common DNA and genes. Recorded for this sample are approximately 2,000,000 distinct CDR3 sequences; roughly two fifths of them occurred a single time. Of the sample, more than 20% is held by the ten largest clones. Source material: blood. The source is a human donor in good health.

In DNA, the CDR3 is TGTGCCAGCAGCCGGGCGGGGAAGGGCCTTCTCAATGAGCAGTTCTTC. Residues: CASSRAGKGLLNEQFF. The rearrangement uses TRBV7-8 and TRBJ2-1; possibly TRBD2 for D (6 bases). The CDR3 covers 16 residues. CDR1 is SGHVS and CDR2 is FQNEAQ in the germline V gene. V was shortened by 5 bases and J by 6 bases, with 20 bases between the two germline ends. The full variable domain, rest sourced from reference TRBV7-8 and TRBJ2-1, is GAGVSQSPRYKVAKRGQDVALRCDPISGHVSLFWYQQALGQGPEFLTYFQNEAQLDKSGLPSDRFFAERPEGSVSTLKIQRTQQEDSAVYLCASSRAGKGLLNEQFFGPGTRLTVL.

V is TRBV9 and J is TRBJ1-1, with D unclear. The CDR3 has 15 residues. Deletions cut 0 bases from V and 0 bases from J, with 9 bases between. Germline loops: CDR1 SGDLS, CDR2 YYNGEE. This CDR3 is CASSVVPGLNTEAFF. The CDR3 coding sequence is TGTGCCAGCAGCGTAGTGCCGGGTTTGAACACTGAAGCTTTCTTT.

This clonotype has only a few counts. V is TRBV7-2 and J is TRBJ2-1, with 7 nucleotides matching TRBD2. Looked up from germline, CDR1 is SGHTA and CDR2 is FQGNSA. This CDR3 has 15 residues. The ends lost 5 bases at V and 2 bases at J; junction bases unmatched: 6. This CDR3 reads CASSQRGDPYNEQFF. CDR3 nucleotide sequence: TGTGCCAGCAGCCAACGGGGGGACCCCTACAATGAGCAGTTCTTC.

This clonotype showed up just a few times. The chain couples TRBV4-2 to TRBJ2-7; 9 nucleotides match TRBD2. In germline, CDR1 is LGHNA, CDR2 YNFKEQ. The CDR3 extends over 15 amino acids. V shed 0 bases and J 4 bases; nucleotides not matched to a gene: 4. CDR3 in amino acids: CASSQDLAGAYEQYF. CDR3 sequence (DNA): TGTGCCAGCAGCCAAGATTTAGCGGGGGCTTACGAGCAGTACTTC.

The chain carries TRBV29-1 and TRBJ1-2; 7 positions agree with TRBD1. This CDR3 comprises 11 residues. CDR1 SQVTM and CDR2 ANQGSEA come from the germline V gene. The ends lost 7 bases at V and 6 bases at J; junction bases unmatched: 5. CDR3 in DNA: TGCAGCGGGGTACAGGGGAATGGCTACACCTTC. Its translation: CSGVQGNGYTF.

Written as DNA, the CDR3 is TGCGCCAGCAGCCAAGATTCGTTGGGGAGTCGGGGTCCTAGCACAGATACGCAGTATTTT. Protein product: CASSQDSLGSRGPSTDTQYF. The chain employs TRBV4-3 and TRBJ2-3, with D maybe TRBD2 (5 bases). Deletions cut 0 bases from V and 0 bases from J, with 22 bases between. The CDR3 extends over 20 amino acids. Germline values: CDR1 LGHNA, CDR2 YSLEER.

The J gene is TRBJ1-5, the V gene TRBV12-3 or TRBV12-4; 8 bases fit TRBD1. J was trimmed by 2 bases and V by 7 bases; bases with no gene match: 10. The CDR3 has 16 amino acids. The DNA for the CDR3 is TGTGCCAGCACCGGACAGGGAAGGGGGGGCAATCAGCCCCAGCATTTT. Its translation is CASTGQGRGGNQPQHF.

The chain employs TRBV5-1 and TRBJ2-3; D is unresolved. The CDR3 consists of 16 residues. Deletions cut 3 bases from V and 3 bases from J, with 17 bases between. Germline V gene sequence: CDR1 SGHRS, CDR2 YFSETQ. In DNA form, the CDR3 reads TGCGCCAGCAGCTCCTTGCGAGGACCCAATACAGATACGCAGTATTTT. Encoded protein: CASSSLRGPNTDTQYF.

Only one count was recorded for this clonotype. Being one base from a much bigger clone, this may be a read error. This chain uses TRBV20-1 with TRBJ2-4; 9 bases line up with TRBD2. Germline CDR1 and CDR2: DFQATT and SNEGSKA (reference sequence). The CDR3 runs 13 residues. Trimming cost V 6 bases and J 13 bases; bases outside gene matches: 13. The CDR3 nucleotides read TGCAGTGCAGCGGGGGGAAGATACTACGGGCAGTACTTC. Its translation is CSAAGGRYYGQYF.

The chain carries TRBV15 and TRBJ2-7; D remains unclear. CDR3 length: 12 amino acids. Trimming stripped 0 bases from V and 5 bases from J, with 5 bases between. The germline CDR1 and CDR2 sequences are LNHNV and YYDKDF (reference sequence). CDR3 nucleotides: TGTGCCACCAGCAGAGATGGCAACGAGCAGTACTTC. This gives the protein CATSRDGNEQYF.

V is TRBV6-6 and J is TRBJ1-2; tentative D call: TRBD1 (5 bases). V was clipped by 8 bases and J by 8 bases, with 9 bases between them. The germline V gene has CDR1 MNHNY and CDR2 SVGAGI (reference sequence). This CDR3 region has 10 residues. The CDR3 coding sequence is TGTGCCAGCGCAGGGAAGGGCTACACCTTC. This sequence encodes CASAGKGYTF.

The chain couples TRBV7-8 to TRBJ1-1, with D uncertain. The CDR3 loop spans 15 amino acids. CDR1 and CDR2 from the germline V gene are SGHVS and FQNEAQ. With 0 bases removed from V and 0 bases from J, the gap between germline ends came to 8 bases. CDR3 bases: TGTGCCAGCAGCTTAGCGCCAAGAATGAACACTGAAGCTTTCTTT. This gives the protein CASSLAPRMNTEAFF. The full variable domain, rest sourced from reference TRBV7-8 and TRBJ1-1, is GAGVSQSPRYKVAKRGQDVALRCDPISGHVSLFWYQQALGQGPEFLTYFQNEAQLDKSGLPSDRFFAERPEGSVSTLKIQRTQQEDSAVYLCASSLAPRMNTEAFFGQGTRLTVV.

The chain couples TRBV4-2 to TRBJ1-5; D unresolved. The germline gives CDR1 LGHNA, CDR2 YNFKEQ. This CDR3 is built from 16 residues. The germline V and J ends were trimmed by 4 bases and 6 bases, with 19 bases remaining between them. The CDR3 is CASSRNGGDVSQPQHF. CDR3 in DNA: TGTGCCAGCAGCCGAAATGGAGGTGATGTGAGTCAGCCCCAGCATTTT.

This chain links TRBV27 with TRBJ1-4; TRBD1 agrees at 11 bases. In germline, CDR1 is MNHEY, CDR2 SMNVEV (reference sequence). The CDR3 is 14 residues long. V dropped 4 bases and J dropped 8; count of bases not matched to a gene: 3. The CDR3 reads CASSYGQGAEKLFF. DNA of the CDR3: TGTGCCAGCAGTTACGGACAGGGGGCGGAAAAACTGTTTTTT.

The chain has TRBV11-3 and TRBJ1-1; TRBD1 aligns across 8 bases. Trimming took 5 bases from V and 5 from J; bases not matched to a gene: 7. The CDR3 runs 14 residues. Looked up from germline, CDR1 is SGHNT and CDR2 is YENEEA. CDR3 region: CASSVQGGETEAFF. CDR3 nucleotides: TGTGCCAGCAGCGTACAGGGGGGGGAGACTGAAGCTTTCTTT.

As to this clonotype: The junction departs from germline at one end; a sequencing error may be responsible. DNA of the CDR3: TGTGCCATCAGTGATTCCGTGGACACCGGGGAGCGGTTTTTT. It yields the protein CAISDSVDTGERFF. The chain joins TRBV10-3 to TRBJ2-2; the D gene could be TRBD1 or TRBD2 (5 bases each). The CDR3 runs 14 residues. Germline lookup yields CDR1 ENHRY and CDR2 SYGVKD.

The rearrangement joins TRBV3-1 to TRBJ2-5; 8 bases fit TRBD2. This CDR3 has 15 residues. V trimming: 1 base; J trimming: 3 bases; junction bases outside the gene matches: 4. Germline values: CDR1 LGHDT, CDR2 YNNKEL (reference sequence). CDR3 sequence: CASSQGEGLEETQYF. The CDR3 coding sequence is TGTGCCAGCAGCCAAGGGGAGGGACTAGAAGAGACCCAGTACTTC.

The chain links TRBV20-1 to TRBJ1-5; maybe TRBD1 (5 bases). CDR1 is DFQATT and CDR2 is SNEGSKA in the germline V gene (reference sequence). The CDR3 consists of 16 residues. Trimming took off 0 bases at V and 1 base at J, with 13 bases between the two ends. DNA for the CDR3: TGCAGTGCTAGAGATCCGACAGTTTCGAGCAATCAGCCCCAGCATTTT. As protein: CSARDPTVSSNQPQHF.

This clonotype appeared a few times. The chain uses TRBV4-1 and TRBJ1-4; tentatively, D is TRBD1 (6 bases). CDR3 length: 16 residues. Trimming cost V 4 bases and J 4 bases, with 16 bases left between them. CDR1 and CDR2 from the germline V gene are MGHRA and YSYEKL. The CDR3, as DNA: TGCGCCAGCAGCCCTGGACCACAGGGAAGTAATGAAAAACTGTTTTTT. Translating it yields CASSPGPQGSNEKLFF.

This clonotype was seen a handful of times. The V call is TRBV7-2, the J call TRBJ2-2; D assignment may be TRBD1 or TRBD2 (5 bases each). This CDR3 spans 15 amino acids. Trimming removed 4 bases at V and 5 bases at J, with 14 bases between. Looked up from germline, CDR1 is SGHTA and CDR2 is FQGNSA. DNA of the CDR3: TGTGCCAGCAGCTCAGAGGGGATTCGGACCGGGGAGCTGTTTTTT. It encodes CASSSEGIRTGELFF.

A few counts support this clonotype. The chain employs TRBV29-1 and TRBJ1-1; D unclear. Trimming stripped 4 bases from V and 5 bases from J, with 11 bases between. Germline V CDR1 and CDR2: SQVTM, ANQGSEA. The CDR3 runs 12 residues. This CDR3 reads CSVGALGTEAFF. The CDR3 bases are TGCAGCGTTGGCGCTTTGGGGACTGAAGCTTTCTTT.

This clonotype appeared a few times. The chain uses TRBV20-1 and TRBJ2-3, with TRBD2 matching 9 bases. Germline CDR1 is DFQATT and CDR2 is SNEGSKA (reference sequence). With V trimmed by 6 bases and J by 6 bases, 10 bases remained unmatched. The CDR3 sequence is 14 residues long. CDR3 bases: TGCAGTGCGAGAAGCGGGGGGCCGGCGGATACGCAGTATTTT. Amino acid sequence: CSARSGGPADTQYF.

The genes are TRBV10-3 and TRBJ2-1, with 9 bases fitting TRBD1. Losses at the gene ends were 0 bases for V and 0 bases for J; bases not matched to a gene: 6. The CDR3 spans 18 residues. CDR1 and CDR2 from the germline V gene are ENHRY and SYGVKD. CDR3 in DNA: TGTGCCATCAGTGAGTCGAGACAGGGGGTAGGCTCCTACAATGAGCAGTTCTTC. Translation gives CAISESRQGVGSYNEQFF.

This clonotype came up a few times. The chain employs TRBV20-1 and TRBJ2-3; D is unclear. From germline, CDR1 is DFQATT and CDR2 SNEGSKA (reference sequence). The CDR3 totals 11 residues. The V and J ends lost 0 bases and 5 bases respectively, with 3 bases between them. CDR3 sequence reads: CSARDVDTQYF. CDR3 nucleotides: TGCAGTGCTAGAGATGTAGATACGCAGTATTTT.

This clonotype was observed once. The V call is TRBV28, the J call TRBJ2-4; no clear D gene. The assigned J gene may be wrong: the sequence end matches TRBJ2-7 better. The CDR3 is 16 residues long. Germline assignment: CDR1 MDHEN and CDR2 SYDVKM. The CDR3 here is CASSLSVIQPSYEQYF. The CDR3, as DNA: TGTGCCAGCAGTCTTTCGGTTATCCAGCCATCCTACGAGCAGTACTTC.

The J gene is TRBJ1-2, the V gene TRBV7-9; 10 positions match TRBD1. From germline, CDR1 is SEHNR and CDR2 FQNEAQ (reference sequence). The CDR3 totals 15 residues. V trimming: 4 bases; J trimming: 4 bases; junction bases outside the gene matches: 6. The CDR3 loop reads CASSSSDRGTYGYTF. The CDR3 DNA sequence: TGTGCCAGCAGCTCCTCGGACAGGGGGACCTATGGCTACACCTTC.

This clonotype came up a few times. This chain joins TRBV12-3 or TRBV12-4 and TRBJ2-7; no definite D call. Trimming shortened V by 7 bases and J by 1 base, and 11 bases separated the two germline ends. This CDR3 has 13 residues. The CDR3: CASTIGLSYEQYF. Written as DNA, the CDR3 is TGTGCCAGCACCATCGGGCTTTCCTACGAGCAGTACTTC.

This clonotype came up a few times. The gene calls are TRBV9 and TRBJ1-2, with 8 bases fitting TRBD1. V shed 7 bases, J shed 4 bases, and the junction held 15 bases outside the gene matches. This CDR3 spans 16 amino acids. Germline lookup yields CDR1 SGDLS and CDR2 YYNGEE. In DNA, the CDR3 is TGTGCCAGCCGACGAGCCCAGGGGGCGGGCGGCTATGGCTACACCTTC. It yields the protein CASRRAQGAGGYGYTF.

The chain links TRBV28 to TRBJ1-4, with D possibly TRBD1 on 5 matching bases. Germline assignment: CDR1 MDHEN and CDR2 SYDVKM. V lost 3 bases and J 12 bases, leaving 17 bases between the germline ends. The CDR3 runs to 14 residues. CDR3 DNA sequence: TGTGCCAGCAGTTTCTACGACAGTTTTTCGGAACTGTTTTTT. Translation: CASSFYDSFSELFF.

This clonotype was counted only a few times. Relative to the germline gene, one junction end is altered; a read error may explain this. This sequence joins TRBV5-1 and TRBJ2-7, with 7 bases aligning to TRBD2. The germline CDR1 and CDR2 sequences are SGHRS and YFSETQ. The CDR3 runs 14 residues. Here the CDR3 DNA reads TGCGCTAGCAGCTTCGGCTCACCGGGGGGCGAGCAGTACTTC. The encoded protein is CASSFGSPGGEQYF.

The chain couples TRBV5-6 to TRBJ2-3, with unresolved D. Trimming took 4 bases from V and 3 from J, leaving 15 bases between them. Germline lookup yields CDR1 SGHDT and CDR2 YYEEEE. This CDR3 spans 15 amino acids. The CDR3 coding sequence is TGTGCCAGCAGCAGGGCTGGGGATCGGACAGATACGCAGTATTTT. Amino acid sequence: CASSRAGDRTDTQYF. Variable domain in full (rest from reference TRBV5-6 and TRBJ2-3): DAGVTQSPTHLIKTRGQQVTLRCSPKSGHDTVSWYQQALGQGPQFIFQYYEEEERQRGNFPDRFSGHQFPNYSSELNVNALLLGDSALYLCASSRAGDRTDTQYFGPGTRLTVL.